This TCR beta chain is drawn from a study of T cell responses to AZD1222 COVID-19 vaccine. About the study: Second-dose timings of about 4 or about 12 weeks were pooled. Points from the study as a whole: At 160-218 and 743-854, vaccine-associated CD4 TCRs were dominant, and they spanned spike.

With regard to this clone: The antigen is undetermined.

Sequenced by immunoSEQ multiplex PCR; TCRdb stores in-frame clones only, minus some. The sample shows under 60,000 clones, around 84% of them seen only once. V lost 2 bases, J lost 5 bases, and 13 bases lay in between. CDR1 KGHSH and CDR2 LQKENI come from the germline V gene. This CDR3 comprises 14 residues. This clonotype originated in an adult in good health. The sequenced sample was peripheral blood, obtained on day 0 of AZD1222 vaccination. The chain joins TRBV18 to TRBJ2-7; no firm D call. The CDR3 reads CASSPKGSGHEQYF. The CDR3 region has the DNA TGTGCCAGCTCACCAAAGGGTAGTGGCCACGAGCAGTACTTC. Combining the CDR3 with reference TRBV18 and TRBJ2-7 gives the whole variable domain NAGVMQNPRHLVRRRGQEARLRCSPMKGHSHVYWYRQLPEEGLKFMVYLQKENIIDESGMPKERFSAEFPKEGPSILRIQQVVRGDSAAYFCASSPKGSGHEQYFGPGTRLTVT.